The count of the clone carrying this T cell receptor (beta chain) is one. Its antigen is not known. The data originate from a study of CD8+CD57+ T cells in acquired aplastic anemia. At the level of the study: CD4+ and CD8+ cells, once sorted, gave DNA averaging about 3.4 ug. Read counts for CD4+ cells (from healthy donors) averaged around 11 million. General study findings and limits: No significant difference in CD8+ Simpson's diversity was found between patients and controls. Patients and controls were found to share twenty-nine CD8+ CDR3 sequences.

Trimming stripped 4 bases from V and 0 bases from J, with 3 bases between. There are 11 residues in the CDR3. Germline CDR1 and CDR2: SQVTM and ANQGSEA. Profiles of TCR beta VDJ and CDR3 were generated from a genomic DNA template. TCRdb re-called the reads with MiXCR, one entry per CDR3 protein. The data show about 160,000 distinct CDR3 sequences, approximately 44% seen once. The clonotype originates from a human donor in good health. Material for sequencing was sorted CD4+, CD8+, or CD8+CD57+ T cells (not recorded which) from PBMCs. The chain has TRBV29-1 and TRBJ1-1; the D is unclear. The CDR3 DNA sequence: TGCAGCGTTGTAGTGAACACTGAAGCTTTCTTT. Residues: CSVVVNTEAFF.